Listed below are T cell receptor beta chains from one sample, sequenced in a study of T cell repertoires in MIS-A myocarditis. Sequenced by immunoSEQ multiplex PCR; TCRdb stores in-frame clones only, minus some. Found here are about 10,000 clones, about 89% of them singletons; the top ten hold just over 2%. What was sequenced was thoracic lymph node tissue obtained at autopsy. These receptors originate from a man younger than 35 with fulminant myocarditis from multisystem inflammatory syndrome in adults (MIS-A) after COVID-19. Each CDR3 is given with its conserved first and last residue. D genes are given only for firm matches. Clone size appears in some rows only: once, few, many, or a class for an expanded clone.

d_gene | j_gene | abundance | v_gene | CDR3aa | CDR3nt
NA | TRBJ1-6 | NA | TRBV6-2/TRBV6-3 | CASSQPSPGRLSSYNSPLHF | TGTGCCAGCAGCCAACCATCGCCGGGACGCTTGAGCTCCTATAATTCACCCCTCCACTTT
TRBD1 | TRBJ2-7 | few | TRBV23-1 | CASSHPTPGQLSYEQYF | TGCGCCAGCAGTCACCCTACGCCGGGACAGCTCTCCTACGAGCAGTACTTC
NA | TRBJ1-1 | once | TRBV28 | CASSFDRVNTEAFF | TGTGCCAGCAGTTTTGATAGGGTGAACACTGAAGCTTTCTTT
NA | TRBJ1-6 | NA | TRBV28 | CASSFLGSPLHF | TGTGCCAGCAGTTTTCTAGGATCACCCCTCCACTTT
NA | TRBJ1-1 | NA | TRBV7-2 | CASSSQVLGGTEAFF | TGTGCCAGCAGCTCCCAGGTTTTGGGGGGCACTGAAGCTTTCTTT
NA | TRBJ2-7 | NA | TRBV6-5 | CASSQTGVSYEQYF | TGTGCCAGCAGCCAAACGGGGGTCTCCTACGAGCAGTACTTC
NA | TRBJ1-4 | NA | TRBV29-1 | CSVEEGNGKLFF | TGCAGCGTCGAGGAAGGGAACGGAAAACTGTTTTTT
NA | TRBJ2-1 | NA | TRBV5-4 | CASTSGPGVYNEQFF | TGTGCCAGCACTTCAGGGCCGGGGGTCTACAATGAGCAGTTCTTC
TRBD1 | TRBJ2-7 | NA | TRBV19 | CASSITGATYEQYF | TGTGCCAGTAGTATAACAGGGGCCACCTACGAGCAGTACTTC
TRBD1 | TRBJ2-2 | NA | TRBV5-1 | CASSSGTGPNTGELFF | TGCGCCAGCAGCTCCGGGACAGGGCCGAACACCGGGGAGCTGTTTTTT
TRBD1 | TRBJ1-2 | NA | TRBV7-9 | CASSLIGQGSGYTF | TGTGCCAGCAGCTTAATAGGACAGGGCTCTGGCTACACCTTC
TRBD1 | TRBJ1-2 | NA | TRBV27 | CASSSRDRSDGYTF | TGTGCCAGCAGTTCCCGGGACAGGAGCGATGGCTACACCTTC
NA | TRBJ1-5 | NA | TRBV6-1 | CASSDTGAINQPQHF | TGTGCCAGCAGTGATACCGGGGCCATCAATCAGCCCCAGCATTTT
NA | TRBJ1-2 | NA | TRBV7-9 | CATHQRWRERGYTF | TGTGCCACCCACCAAAGGTGGAGGGAAAGAGGCTACACCTTC
NA | TRBJ2-2 | NA | TRBV28 | CASRPAGHLGLFF | TGTGCCAGCAGGCCTGCGGGACACCTAGGGCTGTTTTTT
NA | TRBJ2-1 | NA | TRBV7-6 | CASSLQDSSYNEQFF | TGTGCCAGCAGCTTACAGGATAGCTCCTACAATGAGCAGTTCTTC
TRBD1 | TRBJ1-5 | NA | TRBV28 | CASGTGGDGQPQHF | TGTGCCAGTGGCACAGGGGGCGACGGTCAGCCCCAGCATTTT
NA | TRBJ1-1 | NA | TRBV6-5 | CASGRGTEAFF | TGTGCCAGCGGGAGGGGCACTGAAGCTTTCTTT
NA | TRBJ2-7 | NA | TRBV14 | CASSQEMDGPFSYEQYF | TGTGCCAGCAGCCAAGAAATGGACGGCCCTTTCTCCTACGAGCAGTACTTC
NA | TRBJ1-2 | medium-sized | TRBV5-6 | CASSLRQFSGYTF | TGTGCCAGCAGCTTGCGGCAGTTCTCTGGCTACACCTTC
NA | TRBJ1-2 | NA | TRBV28 | CASSLAGRYGYTF | TGTGCCAGCAGTTTAGCGGGACGCTATGGCTACACCTTC
NA | TRBJ2-5 | NA | TRBV4-2 | CASQPNPGLPQETQYF | TGTGCCAGCCAGCCAAATCCGGGACTCCCTCAAGAGACCCAGTACTTC
NA | TRBJ2-7 | NA | TRBV10-3 | CAISESRGPGRGEQYF | TGTGCCATCAGTGAGTCGAGAGGGCCAGGTCGAGGCGAGCAGTACTTC
NA | TRBJ2-7 | NA | TRBV6-4 | CAGAQGGFSYEQYF | TGTGCCGGGGCCCAGGGGGGTTTCTCCTACGAGCAGTACTTC
NA | TRBJ1-5 | NA | TRBV2 | CASSERGRQPQHF | TGTGCCAGCAGTGAAAGGGGCCGTCAGCCCCAGCATTTT
TRBD1 | TRBJ1-1 | once | TRBV27 | CATGGLNTEAFF | TGTGCCACAGGGGGCCTGAACACTGAAGCTTTCTTT
NA | TRBJ2-7 | NA | TRBV7-2 | CASSMAGPEQYF | TGTGCCAGCAGTATGGCAGGGCCCGAGCAGTACTTC
TRBD1 | TRBJ1-5 | NA | TRBV19 | CATYAGTGRGTQHF | TGTGCCACCTACGCCGGGACAGGGAGAGGGACCCAGCATTTT
NA | TRBJ1-6 | NA | TRBV19 | CASSPGSIKNSPLHF | TGTGCCAGTAGTCCTGGGTCGATAAAAAATTCACCCCTCCACTTT
NA | TRBJ2-5 | NA | TRBV6-4 | CASSDSVRAPRGRGLYQETQYF | TGTGCCAGCAGTGACTCAGTTAGGGCACCCAGGGGGAGGGGGTTGTACCAAGAGACCCAGTACTTC
TRBD1 | TRBJ2-7 | NA | TRBV4-1 | CASSHGNTGVYEQYF | TGCGCCAGCAGCCACGGGAATACAGGGGTCTACGAGCAGTACTTC
TRBD1 | TRBJ1-1 | few | TRBV7-9 | CASSPLAGGVKLNTEAFF | TGTGCCAGCAGCCCATTGGCAGGGGGCGTCAAATTGAACACTGAAGCTTTCTTT
NA | TRBJ1-5 | NA | TRBV6-6 | CASSYGPGDQPQHF | TGTGCCAGCAGTTACGGGCCAGGTGATCAGCCCCAGCATTTT
NA | TRBJ1-1 | once | TRBV19 | CASSVGNLPGTFTEAFF | TGTGCCAGTAGCGTCGGGAACCTACCAGGGACTTTCACTGAAGCTTTCTTT
NA | TRBJ1-3 | NA | TRBV4-2 | CASSQVGSSSGNTIYF | TGTGCCAGCAGCCAAGTCGGCTCCTCCTCTGGAAACACTATATATTTT
NA | TRBJ1-1 | NA | TRBV2 | CASRATTASEAFF | TGTGCCAGCAGGGCGACAACGGCCTCTGAAGCTTTCTTT
NA | TRBJ1-1 | NA | TRBV9 | CASSAAPGTEAFF | TGTGCCAGCAGCGCCGCCCCAGGGACTGAAGCTTTCTTT
NA | TRBJ1-1 | few | TRBV2 | CASNPRGGLGTEAFF | TGTGCCAGCAACCCCCGGGGGGGGCTGGGCACTGAAGCTTTCTTT
NA | TRBJ2-7 | NA | TRBV5-4 | CASSLDSGSDEQYF | TGTGCCAGCAGCTTGGATAGTGGGTCCGACGAGCAGTACTTC
TRBD2 | TRBJ2-7 | NA | TRBV27 | CASRTMLAGEGEQYF | TGTGCCAGCAGGACTATGCTAGCGGGAGAAGGCGAGCAGTACTTC
NA | TRBJ1-6 | NA | TRBV10-2 | CASDGADGRALHF | TGCGCCAGCGACGGAGCCGACGGGAGAGCCCTCCACTTT
TRBD2 | TRBJ2-5 | once | TRBV4-2 | CASSAKGLVETQYF | TGTGCCAGCAGCGCGAAGGGACTAGTGGAGACCCAGTACTTC
NA | TRBJ2-3 | NA | TRBV5-8 | CASSFPYTGTDTQYF | TGTGCCAGCAGCTTTCCCTACACTGGCACAGATACGCAGTATTTT
NA | TRBJ2-7 | NA | TRBV9 | CASSAREWSYEQYF | TGTGCCAGCAGCGCTAGAGAATGGTCCTACGAGCAGTACTTC
TRBD1 | TRBJ2-1 | NA | TRBV4-3 | CASSQAHTGTGYNEQFF | TGCGCCAGCAGCCAAGCTCACACCGGGACAGGGTACAATGAGCAGTTCTTC
NA | TRBJ1-2 | NA | TRBV6-5 | CASSRDTWNYGYTF | TGTGCCAGCAGTCGGGACACCTGGAACTATGGCTACACCTTC